This entry lists 24 T cell receptor beta chains sequenced from one sample in a study of cytomegalovirus exposure and HLA in healthy donors. Using immunoSEQ multiplex PCR, the repertoire was profiled, and TCRdb retains in-frame clones only, with some absent. The profile covers roughly 98,000 clones, with about 90% appearing a single time and approximately 6.3% taken by the ten largest. Sequences were obtained from PBMCs. These TCRs come from a man aged 18 to 29 in good health and CMV-seropositive.

This clone was counted a few times. V usage is TRBV19 and J usage is TRBJ1-1; D might be TRBD1 (5 bases). Trimming pared 5 bases from V and 4 bases from J, leaving 20 bases between. Germline V gene lookup returns CDR1 LNHDA and CDR2 SQIVND (reference sequence). The CDR3 extends over 16 amino acids. The CDR3 bases are TGTGCCAGTAGTGGGGGGTCATCTCTCCCGGGCACTGAAGCTTTCTTT. Its protein product is CASSGGSSLPGTEAFF.

The chain couples TRBV4-2 to TRBJ2-7; D perhaps matches TRBD2 (6 bases). V lost 5 bases and J 1 base, leaving 18 bases between the germline ends. Germline CDR1 is LGHNA and CDR2 is YNFKEQ. The CDR3 sequence is 16 residues long. CDR3 in amino acids: CASSSRGTVLSYEQYF. CDR3 coding DNA: TGTGCCAGCAGCTCACGGGGGACGGTGCTTTCCTACGAGCAGTACTTC.

This chain connects TRBV11-3 to TRBJ2-1; TRBD2 matches at 9 bases. Germline values: CDR1 SGHNT, CDR2 YENEEA. This CDR3 is built from 15 residues. Trimming removed 1 base from V and 7 bases from J; junction bases left unmatched: 5. CDR3 residues: CASSLVASGINEQFF. The CDR3 DNA reads as TGTGCCAGCAGCTTAGTAGCTAGCGGGATTAATGAGCAGTTCTTC.

The chain joins TRBV19 to TRBJ2-7; 7 bases fit TRBD2. With 7 bases clipped from V and 4 bases from J, the junction kept 7 bases outside the gene matches. In germline, CDR1 is LNHDA, CDR2 SQIVND (reference sequence). The CDR3 is 13 residues long. Written as DNA, the CDR3 is TGTGCCAGTAACGCGGGAGTGAGTTACGAGCAGTACTTC. It translates to CASNAGVSYEQYF.

The chain recombines TRBV7-2 with TRBJ2-7; 10 bases map to TRBD1. This CDR3 contains 14 residues. Germline V gene data show CDR1 as SGHTA and CDR2 as FQGNSA. Germline trimming cut 6 bases from V and 1 base from J; bases unmatched to any gene: 3. CDR3 bases: TGTGCCAGCAGGGACAGGGGGACATCCTACGAGCAGTACTTC. This translates into CASRDRGTSYEQYF.

The chain joins TRBV5-5 to TRBJ2-6; perhaps TRBD2 as D (6 bases). This CDR3 has 16 residues. V lost 4 bases, J lost 2 bases, and 13 bases lay in between. The germline V gene encodes CDR1 SGHKS and CDR2 YYEKEE (reference sequence). This CDR3 is CASSLVGGTGANVLTF. The DNA of the CDR3 is TGTGCCAGCAGCCTTGTTGGCGGGACTGGGGCCAACGTCCTGACTTTC. The complete variable domain, with remaining parts taken from reference TRBV5-5 and TRBJ2-6, reads DAGVTQSPTHLIKTRGQQVTLRCSPISGHKSVSWYQQVLGQGPQFIFQYYEKEERGRGNFPDRFSARQFPNYSSELNVNALLLGDSALYLCASSLVGGTGANVLTFGAGSRLTVL.

The chain combines TRBV9 with TRBJ2-1; tentative D call: TRBD2 (6 bases). V gave up 7 bases and J gave up 7 bases, with 18 bases separating them. The CDR3 is 14 residues long. CDR1 is SGDLS, CDR2 YYNGEE, per germline. CDR3: CASQLAVNSNEQFF. The CDR3 DNA reads as TGTGCCAGCCAACTAGCTGTCAACTCAAATGAGCAGTTCTTC.

The rearrangement links TRBV9 to TRBJ2-6; 7 bases agree with TRBD1. The germline CDR1 and CDR2 sequences are SGDLS and YYNGEE. This CDR3 comprises 21 residues. With V trimmed by 0 bases and J by 0 bases, 15 bases remained unmatched. The CDR3 spells CASSVATTWDSRRSGANVLTF. The CDR3 nucleotides read TGTGCCAGCAGCGTAGCCACAACTTGGGACAGCCGGCGCTCTGGGGCCAACGTCCTGACTTTC.

The chain has TRBV18 and TRBJ2-7, with TRBD2 matching over 7 bases. This CDR3 has 16 residues. Trimming removed 2 bases from V and 2 bases from J; junction bases left unmatched: 9. Per the germline V gene, CDR1 is KGHSH and CDR2 is LQKENI. As DNA, the CDR3 is TGTGCCAGCTCACCATCTCAAGCGGGGTGGGCCTACGAGCAGTACTTC. Encoded protein: CASSPSQAGWAYEQYF.

This chain connects TRBV6-1 to TRBJ2-7; weak D call: TRBD1 (6 bases). Germline CDR1 MNHNS, CDR2 SASEGT. V was cut by 3 bases and J by 3 bases, with 12 bases left in between. The CDR3 contains 14 residues. Written as DNA, the CDR3 is TGTGCCAGCAGTGATCCACAGGGTTTCTACGAGCAGTACTTC. It codes for CASSDPQGFYEQYF.

This rearrangement joins TRBV4-3 to TRBJ2-2, with TRBD2 matching over 10 bases. With V trimmed by 0 bases and J by 7 bases, 5 bases remained unmatched. Germline V gives CDR1 LGHNA, CDR2 YSLEER. CDR3 length: 16 amino acids. CDR3 sequence reads: CASSQEEAGGIGELFF. The DNA for the CDR3 is TGCGCCAGCAGCCAAGAGGAAGCGGGAGGGATCGGGGAGCTGTTTTTT.

The chain carries TRBV6-5 and TRBJ1-6; no clear D. The CDR3 covers 15 residues. Deletions cut 6 bases from V and 0 bases from J, with 9 bases between. Germline CDR1 MNHEY, CDR2 SVGAGI. CDR3 DNA sequence: TGTGCCAGCAGCCCTCTGAGCTCCTATAATTCACCCCTCCACTTT. Protein sequence: CASSPLSSYNSPLHF.

The J gene is TRBJ2-1, the V gene TRBV14; the match to TRBD2 covers 10 bases. Germline CDR1 and CDR2: SGHDN and FVKESK. V shed 4 bases and J 5 bases; nucleotides not matched to a gene: 2. The CDR3 runs 14 residues. CDR3 sequence reads: CASSRTSGNNEQFF. The CDR3 DNA follows: TGTGCCAGCAGCCGGACTAGCGGAAACAATGAGCAGTTCTTC.

The V and J genes are TRBV2 and TRBJ1-1; D might be TRBD1 (5 bases). Germline values: CDR1 SNHLY, CDR2 FYNNEI. The germline V and J ends were trimmed by 2 bases and 4 bases, with 11 bases remaining between them. This CDR3 has 14 residues. CDR3 region: CASSERGGFTEAFF. CDR3 sequence (DNA): TGTGCCAGCAGTGAACGGGGGGGGTTCACTGAAGCTTTCTTT. Together with reference TRBV2 and TRBJ1-1, the CDR3 gives the full variable domain: EPEVTQTPSHQVTQMGQEVILRCVPISNHLYFYWYRQILGQKVEFLVSFYNNEISEKSEIFDDQFSVERPDGSNFTLKIRSTKLEDSAMYFCASSERGGFTEAFFGQGTRLTVV.

The V call is TRBV4-2, the J call TRBJ2-3; 8 bases align to TRBD2. V trimming: 0 bases; J trimming: 2 bases; junction bases outside the gene matches: 7. The CDR3 sequence is 17 residues long. Germline CDR1 is LGHNA and CDR2 is YNFKEQ. CDR3 DNA: TGTGCCAGCAGCCAAGAGGTAACGGGGGGGTACACAGATACGCAGTATTTT. Protein sequence: CASSQEVTGGYTDTQYF.

The chain joins TRBV5-1 to TRBJ2-7; 9 bases map to TRBD1. This CDR3 has 17 residues. The V gene end was trimmed by 4 bases and the J gene end by 6 bases; junction bases not matched to a gene: 17. In germline, CDR1 is SGHRS, CDR2 YFSETQ. This chain's CDR3 is CASSPDVGGQGKSEQYF. The CDR3 bases are TGCGCCAGCAGCCCGGACGTCGGAGGACAGGGGAAATCCGAGCAGTACTTC.

The CDR3 nucleotides read TGTGCCAGTATCCCGGGACTAGACACCGGGGAGCTGTTTTTT. Translation: CASIPGLDTGELFF. The chain joins TRBV19 to TRBJ2-2, with 8 nucleotides matching TRBD2. V shed 7 bases, J shed 3 bases, and the junction held 4 bases outside the gene matches. The CDR3 length is 14 residues. CDR1 LNHDA and CDR2 SQIVND come from the germline V gene (reference sequence).

The chain links TRBV7-2 to TRBJ2-7; a weak D match, TRBD1 (5 bases). This CDR3 spans 13 amino acids. Germline V lookup: CDR1 SGHTA, CDR2 FQGNSA. Trimming took 0 bases from V and 3 from J, leaving 6 bases between them. CDR3 protein: CASSLAQGYEQYF. As DNA, the CDR3 is TGTGCCAGCAGCTTAGCTCAGGGCTACGAGCAGTACTTC.

This clone occurred once. V gene TRBV5-1 combines with J gene TRBJ1-1; 8 nucleotides agree with TRBD1. The CDR3 consists of 16 residues. Per the germline V gene, CDR1 is SGHRS and CDR2 is YFSETQ. Unmatched junction bases numbered 5, after V lost 0 bases and J lost 1 base. CDR3 protein: CASSLAQGGRNTEAFF. The CDR3 nucleotides read TGCGCCAGCAGCTTGGCACAGGGGGGGAGGAACACTGAAGCTTTCTTT.

This chain connects TRBV7-2 to TRBJ2-7; a weak D match, TRBD2 (6 bases). Looked up from germline, CDR1 is SGHTA and CDR2 is FQGNSA. This CDR3 comprises 14 residues. V was pared by 3 bases and J by 4 bases, with 13 bases between. The CDR3 coding sequence is TGTGCCAGCAGCTTCGATAACGGACTATACGAGCAGTACTTC. Translating gives CASSFDNGLYEQYF.

The chain recombines TRBV5-6 with TRBJ2-7, with 12 bases matching TRBD2. Germline CDR1 and CDR2: SGHDT and YYEEEE. V was pared by 0 bases and J by 7 bases, with 14 bases of the junction left unmatched. CDR3 length: 18 residues. The CDR3 DNA sequence: TGTGCCAGCAGCTTGGAACTAGCGGGGGGTTTTGCTTTGAGGGAGCAGTACTTC. Translated, it gives CASSLELAGGFALREQYF.

Here the CDR3 reads CASSGPSYSPRETQYF. The CDR3 region has the DNA TGTGCCAGCAGTGGCCCCAGCTACAGTCCTCGAGAGACCCAGTACTTC. The V gene is TRBV2, the J gene TRBJ2-5, with unresolved D. V shed 4 bases and J shed 4 bases, with 19 bases lying between them. The CDR3 spans 16 residues. Germline V gives CDR1 SNHLY, CDR2 FYNNEI.

This chain uses TRBV7-9 with TRBJ2-1; 9 bases align to TRBD2. There are 14 residues in the CDR3. Germline CDR1 and CDR2: SEHNR and FQNEAQ (reference sequence). Trimming cost V 7 bases and J 2 bases; bases outside gene matches: 3. The CDR3 nucleotides read TGTGCCAGCATCCGACTAGCGGCCTACAATGAGCAGTTCTTC. Protein sequence: CASIRLAAYNEQFF.

In this sample, this clone turned up once. This chain uses TRBV19 with TRBJ1-2; D remains ambiguous. This CDR3 has 13 amino acids. The ends were cut back, 7 bases at V and 3 bases at J, with 12 bases in the middle. Germline values: CDR1 LNHDA, CDR2 SQIVND (reference sequence). For the CDR3, the DNA is TGTGCCAGTAAGGAGGGCGGGTACTATGGCTACACCTTC. Protein: CASKEGGYYGYTF.